This T cell receptor (beta chain) emerged from a study of identical twins. TCRdb called the 5' RACE reads again in MiXCR, with one record for every CDR3 protein. This repertoire shows approximately 530,000 distinct CDR3 sequences, around 24% found once; its top ten account for approximately 0.49%. Deletions cut 4 bases from V and 3 bases from J, with 17 bases between. The V gene's germline CDR1 is SGDLS and CDR2 YYNGEE. This CDR3 has 15 residues. In this sample, this clonotype turned up a few times. The sample was also reused in another study, on yellow fever vaccine responses in identical twins.

The chain recombines TRBV9 with TRBJ2-7; D tentatively fits TRBD1 or TRBD2 (7 bases each). The TCR was taken from a woman under 30 in good health. The sample comprised CD4+ T cells sorted from blood. Here the CDR3 DNA reads TGTGCCAGCAGCCTAGGGGGCGGGAGCTTCTACGAGCAGTACTTC. It translates to CASSLGGGSFYEQYF. The complete variable domain, with remaining parts taken from reference TRBV9 and TRBJ2-7, reads DSGVTQTPKHLITATGQRVTLRCSPRSGDLSVYWYQQSLDQGLQFLIQYYNGEERAKGNILERFSAQQFPDLHSELNLSSLELGDSALYFCASSLGGGSFYEQYFGPGTRLTVT.